The 27 T cell receptor beta chains below were found in one sample sequenced in a study of blood T cell repertoires in COVID-19. The method was immunoSEQ multiplex PCR; TCRdb's version includes in-frame clones alone and lacks a portion of them. The sample records 200,000 to 250,000 clones, approximately 84% being singletons. The sample consisted of PBMCs or T cells enriched from blood (not recorded which). The receptors stem from a man aged 40-50 years who had recovered from COVID-19.

The V call is TRBV15, the J call TRBJ1-2; D call uncertain. Trimming pared 0 bases from V and 5 bases from J, leaving 4 bases between. This CDR3 is built from 12 residues. From germline, CDR1 is LNHNV and CDR2 YYDKDF (reference sequence). CDR3 sequence reads: CATSRDVYGYTF. In nucleotides, the CDR3 is TGTGCCACCAGCAGAGACGTTTATGGCTACACCTTC. Full variable domain (rest looked up from reference TRBV15 and TRBJ1-2): DAMVIQNPRYQVTQFGKPVTLSCSQTLNHNVMYWYQQKSSQAPKLLFHYYDKDFNNEADTPDNFQSRRPNTSFCFLDIRSPGLGDTAMYLCATSRDVYGYTFGSGTRLTVV.

This clone was recorded only once. CDR3 sequence: CASSPTLAALSYEQYF. The CDR3 nucleotides read TGTGCCAGCAGTCCCACGCTAGCGGCCCTCTCCTACGAGCAGTACTTC. J is TRBJ2-7 and V is TRBV27, with TRBD2 matching over 7 bases. Trimming cost V 5 bases and J 0 bases; bases outside gene matches: 10. The CDR3 covers 16 residues. The germline V gene has CDR1 MNHEY and CDR2 SMNVEV (reference sequence).

The rearrangement joins TRBV5-1 to TRBJ1-6; TRBD1 is a possible D gene (6 bases). Per germline, CDR1 SGHRS and CDR2 YFSETQ. This CDR3 comprises 18 residues. V was cut by 4 bases and J by 0 bases, with 17 bases left in between. The CDR3 reads CASSLDSQKSSYNSPLHF. Written as DNA, the CDR3 is TGCGCCAGCAGCCTGGACAGCCAAAAGAGCTCCTATAATTCACCCCTCCACTTT.

The chain's CDR3 is CASSHTGSGNTIYF. As DNA, the CDR3 is TGTGCCAGTAGCCACACAGGTTCTGGAAACACCATATATTTT. J is TRBJ1-3 and V is TRBV19; tentative D call: TRBD1 (5 bases). V gave up 6 bases and J gave up 1 base, with 10 bases separating them. The CDR3 covers 14 residues. CDR1 is LNHDA and CDR2 is SQIVND in the germline V gene (reference sequence).

The rearrangement uses TRBV27 and TRBJ2-7; D is uncertain. The germline V gene has CDR1 MNHEY and CDR2 SMNVEV (reference sequence). With 4 bases removed from V and 4 bases from J, the gap between germline ends came to 11 bases. CDR3 length equals 13 residues. CDR3 amino acids: CASSYSARYEQYF. Here the CDR3 DNA reads TGTGCCAGCAGTTACTCTGCGCGTTACGAGCAGTACTTC.

The chain combines TRBV9 with TRBJ2-1, with D perhaps matching TRBD2 (6 bases). The CDR3 consists of 15 residues. Germline loops: CDR1 SGDLS, CDR2 YYNGEE. Trimming took off 3 bases at V and 0 bases at J, with 10 bases between the two ends. The CDR3 coding sequence is TGTGCCAGCAGCGAGGAGGGATACTCCTACAATGAGCAGTTCTTC. Translation: CASSEEGYSYNEQFF. Using reference TRBV9 and TRBJ2-1 for the parts outside the CDR3, the full variable domain is DSGVTQTPKHLITATGQRVTLRCSPRSGDLSVYWYQQSLDQGLQFLIQYYNGEERAKGNILERFSAQQFPDLHSELNLSSLELGDSALYFCASSEEGYSYNEQFFGPGTRLTVL.

The chain couples TRBV5-4 to TRBJ2-1, with TRBD2 identical over 8 bases. Germline CDR1 SGHNT, CDR2 YYREEE (reference sequence). V gave up 1 base and J gave up 1 base; unmatched junction bases: 1. The CDR3 is 15 amino acids. CDR3 residues: CASSLTSGSYNEQFF. In nucleotides, the CDR3 is TGTGCCAGCAGCTTGACTAGCGGATCCTACAATGAGCAGTTCTTC.

V usage is TRBV6-1 and J usage is TRBJ1-2, with a tentative D call TRBD1 (6 bases). V lost 2 bases, J lost 5 bases, and 15 bases lay in between. The V gene's germline CDR1 is MNHNS and CDR2 SASEGT. CDR3 length: 15 amino acids. In DNA form, the CDR3 reads TGTGCCAGCAGTGAATGGGGGGGCCGCAATTATGGCTACACCTTC. Translating it yields CASSEWGGRNYGYTF.

This clone was recorded only once. V gene TRBV7-8 combines with J gene TRBJ1-2; 9 bases line up with TRBD1. The CDR3 length is 16 residues. V lost 5 bases, J lost 7 bases, and 14 bases stayed unmatched. Germline values: CDR1 SGHVS, CDR2 FQNEAQ. This CDR3 reads CASSLQPGQGSRGYTF. The CDR3 DNA reads TGTGCCAGCAGCCTCCAACCGGGACAGGGAAGTCGTGGCTACACCTTC.

The gene calls are TRBV24-1 and TRBJ1-1; D is unclear. CDR3 length equals 12 residues. V lost 3 bases and J lost 5, with 6 bases in between. Germline CDR1 reads KGHDR; CDR2 reads SFDVKD. The CDR3 loop reads CATSDPHTEAFF. In nucleotides, the CDR3 is TGTGCCACCAGTGATCCACATACTGAAGCTTTCTTT.

CDR3 in DNA: TGTGCCAGCAGCGAGCCCAACCCGACTGAAGCTTTCTTT. This codes for CASSEPNPTEAFF. V and J are TRBV7-9 and TRBJ1-1; D ambiguous. Germline V gene lookup returns CDR1 SEHNR and CDR2 FQNEAQ (reference sequence). V was pared by 5 bases and J by 5 bases, with 12 bases between. The CDR3 sequence is 13 residues long.

The chain combines TRBV7-2 with TRBJ2-5, with 8 bases identical to TRBD1. V was clipped by 5 bases and J by 5 bases; unmatched bases: 7. Per germline, CDR1 SGHTA and CDR2 FQGNSA. This CDR3 is 14 amino acids long. The CDR3 sequence is CASSRTGGWETQYF. CDR3 bases: TGTGCCAGCAGCCGCACAGGGGGTTGGGAGACCCAGTACTTC.

The chain joins TRBV28 to TRBJ1-1; 9 nucleotides line up with TRBD1. Germline V gives CDR1 MDHEN, CDR2 SYDVKM. The CDR3 covers 15 residues. The trim removed 6 bases at V and 0 bases at J, leaving 5 bases unmatched. This chain's CDR3 is CASRNTGGLNTEAFF. The CDR3 nucleotides read TGTGCCAGCAGAAATACAGGGGGCTTGAACACTGAAGCTTTCTTT.

The chain couples TRBV27 to TRBJ2-2; D is unresolved. The germline V and J ends were trimmed by 0 bases and 3 bases, with 14 bases remaining between them. This CDR3 region has 17 residues. Germline assignment: CDR1 MNHEY and CDR2 SMNVEV (reference sequence). The DNA of the CDR3 is TGTGCCAGCAGTTTATCTGGGTGGCCCCAGGACACCGGGGAGCTGTTTTTT. Translation gives CASSLSGWPQDTGELFF.

The genes are TRBV7-9 and TRBJ1-2; 7 positions match TRBD1. Germline CDR1 and CDR2: SEHNR and FQNEAQ (reference sequence). V was clipped by 7 bases and J by 1 base; unmatched bases: 12. This CDR3 region has 16 residues. The DNA of the CDR3 is TGTGCCAGCACTTTAGGGGGCGCAGGAGGTAACTATGGCTACACCTTC. Its protein product is CASTLGGAGGNYGYTF.

This sequence joins TRBV28 and TRBJ2-3, with 12 bases identical to TRBD2. The V segment lost 4 bases and the J segment 4 bases; nucleotides outside the gene matches: 18. CDR1 is MDHEN, CDR2 SYDVKM, per germline. This CDR3 spans 20 amino acids. The CDR3 sequence is CASSSLSVYTSGRLADTQYF. CDR3 nucleotide sequence: TGTGCCAGCAGTTCCCTTTCGGTGTATACTAGCGGGAGGTTGGCAGATACGCAGTATTTT.

This clone has more than one count but fewer than ten. The chain joins TRBV7-5 to TRBJ1-5; TRBD1, as called in the table, went unchecked against the DNA. TRBV7-5 is a known pseudogene. The CDR3 has 16 residues. The CDR3 DNA is TGTGTCAGAAGCTTAGCGCTGACAGGGGGGGATCAGCCCCAGCATTTT. Residues: CVRSLALTGGDQPQHF.

The V call is TRBV28, the J call TRBJ2-5; 8 nucleotides line up with TRBD2. This CDR3 spans 13 amino acids. With 6 bases clipped from V and 4 bases from J, the junction kept 4 bases outside the gene matches. The germline V gene encodes CDR1 MDHEN and CDR2 SYDVKM. CDR3 nucleotide sequence: TGTGCCAGCAGGCCGGGGGGGGGAGAGACCCAGTACTTC. It specifies CASRPGGGETQYF.

For the CDR3, the DNA is TGTGCCAGCAGTTCCCGGGACTCCTTAAAGGGCCCATACGAGCAGTACTTC. Encoded protein: CASSSRDSLKGPYEQYF. The rearrangement joins TRBV28 to TRBJ2-7, with D possibly matching TRBD2 (6 bases). Trimming left V 4 bases short and J 4 bases short, with 23 bases between. Germline CDR1 is MDHEN and CDR2 is SYDVKM. This CDR3 region has 17 residues.

The V gene is TRBV4-1, the J gene TRBJ1-1; 7 bases match TRBD1. With V trimmed by 0 bases and J by 8 bases, 9 bases remained unmatched. CDR3 length: 15 amino acids. Germline V CDR1 and CDR2: MGHRA, YSYEKL. CDR3 DNA sequence: TGCGCCAGCAGCCAAGATACTCGACAGGGATTAGAAGCTTTCTTT. The encoded protein is CASSQDTRQGLEAFF.

This clone occurred once. This chain connects TRBV2 to TRBJ1-5; TRBD1 aligns across 7 bases. Trimming at V came to 0 bases and at J to 9 bases, leaving 5 bases not matched to a gene. The CDR3 totals 14 residues. Germline-derived CDR1 and CDR2 are SNHLY and FYNNEI. The CDR3 loop reads CASSEAQGGPPQHF. DNA of the CDR3: TGTGCCAGCAGTGAAGCGCAGGGGGGACCGCCCCAGCATTTT.

The gene calls are TRBV18 and TRBJ1-3, with no clear D. Trimming took off 1 base at V and 0 bases at J, with 7 bases between the two ends. CDR3 length: 15 amino acids. Germline values: CDR1 KGHSH, CDR2 LQKENI. Written as DNA, the CDR3 is TGTGCCAGCTCACCACTGGCAGTCTCTGGAAACACCATATATTTT. It translates to CASSPLAVSGNTIYF.

This clone was counted once. The chain is built from TRBV6-5 and TRBJ2-7; D might be TRBD2 (6 bases). Germline loops: CDR1 MNHEY, CDR2 SVGAGI. CDR3 length: 13 amino acids. The V gene lost 8 bases and the J gene lost 0 bases, with 11 bases spanning the gap. This chain's CDR3 is CASCRDFSYEQYF. The CDR3 nucleotides are TGTGCCAGCTGTAGGGACTTCTCCTACGAGCAGTACTTC.

This chain connects TRBV4-2 to TRBJ1-3; TRBD1 agrees at 9 bases. Germline CDR1 reads LGHNA; CDR2 reads YNFKEQ. The CDR3 runs to 19 residues. Unmatched junction bases numbered 10, after V lost 1 base and J lost 0 bases. CDR3 sequence: CASSQGRTGGFNSGNTIYF. In nucleotides, the CDR3 is TGTGCCAGCAGCCAAGGGAGAACAGGGGGCTTCAACTCTGGAAACACCATATATTTT.

The rearrangement uses TRBV6-5 and TRBJ2-5; weak D call: TRBD2 (5 bases). The germline V gene encodes CDR1 MNHEY and CDR2 SVGAGI. This CDR3 is 13 amino acids long. V lost 2 bases, J lost 5 bases, and 9 bases lay in between. The CDR3 is CASSYAGRETQYF. The CDR3 region has the DNA TGTGCCAGCAGTTACGCGGGCCGGGAGACCCAGTACTTC.

Here the CDR3 reads CASSLEGKEYF. The CDR3 nucleotides read TGTGCCAGCAGTTTAGAGGGGAAAGAGTACTTC. The rearrangement joins TRBV12-3 or TRBV12-4 to TRBJ2-7; possible D gene TRBD1, 5 bases. The CDR3 loop spans 11 amino acids. V lost 1 base and J lost 11, with 9 bases in between.

A single count supports this clone. The chain has TRBV7-9 and TRBJ2-1, with a tentative D call TRBD1 (6 bases). Trimming took 0 bases from V and 0 from J, leaving 12 bases between them. The CDR3 runs to 17 residues. Germline loops: CDR1 SEHNR, CDR2 FQNEAQ (reference sequence). The CDR3: CASSLALTGRSYNEQFF. Written as DNA, the CDR3 is TGTGCCAGCAGCTTAGCGCTGACAGGCCGCTCCTACAATGAGCAGTTCTTC.